What follows are 14 T cell receptor beta chains derived from one specimen sequenced in a study of blood T cell repertoires in COVID-19. Some clones are missing from TCRdb's copy, which holds only in-frame ones; the method was immunoSEQ multiplex PCR. The table includes some 150,000 clones, about 86% detected once. Sample: peripheral blood. The receptor source for this set is a woman between 55 and 75 years old with acute or convalescent COVID-19.

The CDR3 sequence: CASSLGGLAGRSYEQYF. In DNA, the CDR3 is TGTGCCAGCAGCTTAGGAGGCCTAGCGGGGAGGTCGTACGAGCAGTACTTC. The J gene is TRBJ2-7, the V gene TRBV7-2, with TRBD2 matching 9 bases. Per the germline V gene, CDR1 is SGHTA and CDR2 is FQGNSA. The CDR3 has 17 residues. V gave up 1 base and J gave up 4 bases; unmatched junction bases: 11.

The chain recombines TRBV19 with TRBJ2-2, with D tentatively TRBD2 (5 bases). This CDR3 has 12 residues. Trimming left V 1 base short and J 9 bases short, with 6 bases between. CDR1 is LNHDA, CDR2 SQIVND, per germline (reference sequence). The CDR3 DNA is TGTGCCAGTAGTATAGGGAGGCGGGAGCTGTTTTTT. As protein: CASSIGRRELFF.

A word on this clone: Compared with germline, one end of the junction differs, possibly owing to a read error. The chain has TRBV7-7 and TRBJ2-5; 11 bases are shared with TRBD2. The CDR3 has 16 amino acids. Germline loops: CDR1 SSHAT, CDR2 FNYEAQ (reference sequence). Written as DNA, the CDR3 is TGTGCTAGCAGCTTAGTCGGGACTAGCGGACAAGAGACCCAGTACTTC. It encodes CASSLVGTSGQETQYF.

The chain employs TRBV6-4 and TRBJ2-3, with TRBD1 matching 9 bases. The CDR3 spans 14 residues. Per germline, CDR1 MRHNA and CDR2 SNTAGT. J gave up 4 bases and V 6 bases, and 5 bases lay outside the gene matches. Written as DNA, the CDR3 is TGTGCCAGCAGCCGGGACAGGGTTTCAGATACGCAGTATTTT. Its translation is CASSRDRVSDTQYF.

This chain links TRBV10-2 with TRBJ1-2; 12 nucleotides agree with TRBD1. The CDR3 consists of 18 residues. Germline trimming cut 6 bases from V and 5 bases from J; bases unmatched to any gene: 16. Germline V gives CDR1 WSHSY, CDR2 SAAADI. CDR3 loop: CASSDPGTGGVLGYGYTF. In DNA, the CDR3 is TGCGCCAGCAGCGACCCCGGGACAGGGGGCGTTTTGGGATATGGCTACACCTTC.

A word on this clone: The junction shows a germline mismatch at one end, possibly a read error. V and J are TRBV20-1 and TRBJ1-1; D not resolved. Germline loops: CDR1 DFQATT, CDR2 SNEGSKA (reference sequence). This CDR3 region has 11 residues. The CDR3 is CSARRNTEAFF. CDR3 sequence (DNA): TGCAGCGCTAGGAGGAACACTGAAGCTTTCTTT.

CDR3 bases: TGCGCCAGCAATAGAGGGGGCAGGGGCGATGGCTACACCTTC. This sequence encodes CASNRGGRGDGYTF. The rearrangement joins TRBV10-2 to TRBJ1-2, with 7 bases lining up with TRBD1. V shed 7 bases, J shed 6 bases, and the junction held 11 bases outside the gene matches. The CDR3 consists of 14 residues. Germline loops: CDR1 WSHSY, CDR2 SAAADI.

This chain links TRBV10-2 with TRBJ1-5, with 7 bases lining up with TRBD1. The V segment lost 8 bases and the J segment 4 bases; nucleotides outside the gene matches: 8. This CDR3 has 14 amino acids. Germline CDR1 is WSHSY and CDR2 is SAAADI. The CDR3 loop is CASRKQGSNQPQHF. The DNA for the CDR3 is TGCGCCAGCCGAAAACAGGGGTCTAATCAGCCCCAGCATTTT.

In its sample, this clone was seen a few times. V and J are TRBV5-4 and TRBJ2-7, with no clear D. The CDR3 is made up of 13 amino acids. From germline, CDR1 is SGHNT and CDR2 YYREEE (reference sequence). Deletions cut 2 bases from V and 2 bases from J, with 8 bases between. The CDR3 nucleotides read TGTGCCAGCAGCTTACACGGAGCCTACGAGCAGTACTTC. Translation: CASSLHGAYEQYF. Based on the CDR3 plus reference TRBV5-4 and TRBJ2-7, the full variable domain is ETGVTQSPTHLIKTRGQQVTLRCSSQSGHNTVSWYQQALGQGPQFIFQYYREEENGRGNFPPRFSGLQFPNYSSELNVNALELDDSALYLCASSLHGAYEQYFGPGTRLTVT.

This chain uses TRBV15 with TRBJ2-2; TRBD2 agrees at 13 bases. The germline gives CDR1 LNHNV, CDR2 YYDKDF (reference sequence). The length of the CDR3 is 17 residues. J was trimmed by 5 bases and V by 2 bases; bases with no gene match: 5. CDR3 DNA: TGTGCCACCAGCAGACCCGGACTAGCGGGGGAGACCGGGGAGCTGTTTTTT. It specifies CATSRPGLAGETGELFF.

The chain joins TRBV4-1 to TRBJ2-5, with TRBD2 identical over 13 bases. V shed 5 bases, J shed 5 bases, and the junction held 11 bases outside the gene matches. Per germline, CDR1 MGHRA and CDR2 YSYEKL. The CDR3 contains 17 residues. In DNA, the CDR3 is TGCGCCAGCAGCTTAACCCCGGGACTAGCGGGGTTGGAGACCCAGTACTTC. Amino acids: CASSLTPGLAGLETQYF.

The CDR3, as DNA: TGTGCCAGCACCCAGGGGGTCAACTATGGCTACACCTTC. It specifies CASTQGVNYGYTF. V and J are TRBV27 and TRBJ1-2, with TRBD1 matching 7 bases. The CDR3 sequence is 13 residues long. The germline gives CDR1 MNHEY, CDR2 SMNVEV (reference sequence). V shed 7 bases and J 2 bases; nucleotides not matched to a gene: 4.

The chain joins TRBV6-5 to TRBJ1-1; 11 positions match TRBD1. The junction had 4 bases not matched to a gene; V was cut back by 2 bases and J by 5 bases. The CDR3 contains 15 residues. Germline lookup yields CDR1 MNHEY and CDR2 SVGAGI. CDR3 amino acids: CASSYQGQGGTEAFF. The CDR3 nucleotides are TGTGCCAGCAGTTACCAGGGACAGGGGGGAACTGAAGCTTTCTTT.

For the CDR3, the DNA is TGTGCCAGCAGCTTAGGGGGACGCCTCCACTTT. It translates to CASSLGGRLHF. This sequence joins TRBV5-6 and TRBJ1-6, with a weak D call TRBD1 (6 bases). The length of the CDR3 is 11 residues. The germline gives CDR1 SGHDT, CDR2 YYEEEE. V gave up 2 bases and J gave up 15 bases, with 9 bases separating them.